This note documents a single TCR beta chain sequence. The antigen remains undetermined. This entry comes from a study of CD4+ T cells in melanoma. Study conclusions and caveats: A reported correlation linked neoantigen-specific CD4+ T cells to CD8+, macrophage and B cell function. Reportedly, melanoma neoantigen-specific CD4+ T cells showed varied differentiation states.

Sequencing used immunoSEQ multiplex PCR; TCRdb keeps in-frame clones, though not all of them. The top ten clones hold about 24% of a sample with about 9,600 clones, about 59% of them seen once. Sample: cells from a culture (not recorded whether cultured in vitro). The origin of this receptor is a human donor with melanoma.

In nucleotides, the CDR3 is TGTGCCAGCAGCTTAATCGGGGGGCTCACAGATACGCAGTATTTT. Translation: CASSLIGGLTDTQYF. The rearrangement links TRBV11-2 to TRBJ2-3, with D tentatively TRBD2 (7 bases). V was pared by 2 bases and J by 2 bases, with 11 bases between. The CDR3 runs 15 residues. Germline V gives CDR1 SGHAT, CDR2 FQNNGV.